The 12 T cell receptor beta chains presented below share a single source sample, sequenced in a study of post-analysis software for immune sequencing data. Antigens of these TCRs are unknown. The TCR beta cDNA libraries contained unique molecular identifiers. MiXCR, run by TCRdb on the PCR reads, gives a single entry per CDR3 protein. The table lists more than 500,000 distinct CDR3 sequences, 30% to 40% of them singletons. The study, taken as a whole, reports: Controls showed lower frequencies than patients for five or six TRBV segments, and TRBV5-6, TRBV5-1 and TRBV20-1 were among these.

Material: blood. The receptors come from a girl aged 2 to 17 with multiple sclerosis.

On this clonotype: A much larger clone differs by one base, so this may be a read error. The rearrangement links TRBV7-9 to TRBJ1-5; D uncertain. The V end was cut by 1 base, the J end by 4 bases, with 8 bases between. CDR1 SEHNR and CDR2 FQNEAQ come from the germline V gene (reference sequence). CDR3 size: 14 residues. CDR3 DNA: TGTGCCAGCAGCTTAGATACGGGGAATCAGCCCCAGCATTTT. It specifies CASSLDTGNQPQHF.

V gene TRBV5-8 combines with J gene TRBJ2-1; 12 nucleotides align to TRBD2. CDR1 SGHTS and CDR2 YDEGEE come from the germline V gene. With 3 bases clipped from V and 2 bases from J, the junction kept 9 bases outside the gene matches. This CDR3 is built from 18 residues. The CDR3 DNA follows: TGTGCCAGCAGCTGGGCGCTAGCGGGGGGGCCCCCCTACAATGAGCAGTTCTTC. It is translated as CASSWALAGGPPYNEQFF. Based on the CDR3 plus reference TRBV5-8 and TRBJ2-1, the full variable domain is EAGVTQSPTHLIKTRGQQATLRCSPISGHTSVYWYQQALGLGLQFLLWYDEGEERNRGNFPPRFSGRQFPNYSSELNVNALELEDSALYLCASSWALAGGPPYNEQFFGPGTRLTVL.

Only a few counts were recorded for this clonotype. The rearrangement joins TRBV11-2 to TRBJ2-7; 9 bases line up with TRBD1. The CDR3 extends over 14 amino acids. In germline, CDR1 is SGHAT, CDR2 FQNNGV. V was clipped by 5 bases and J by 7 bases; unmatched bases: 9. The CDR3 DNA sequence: TGTGCCAGCAGCCAACAGGGGGCGGGAAATGAGCAGTACTTC. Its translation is CASSQQGAGNEQYF.

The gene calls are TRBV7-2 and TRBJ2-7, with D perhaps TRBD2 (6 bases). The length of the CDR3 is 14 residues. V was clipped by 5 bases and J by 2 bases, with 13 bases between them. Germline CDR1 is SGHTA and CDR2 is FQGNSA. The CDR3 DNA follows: TGTGCCAGCAGCGAGGATGTAGCGGCCTACGAGCAGTACTTC. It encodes CASSEDVAAYEQYF.

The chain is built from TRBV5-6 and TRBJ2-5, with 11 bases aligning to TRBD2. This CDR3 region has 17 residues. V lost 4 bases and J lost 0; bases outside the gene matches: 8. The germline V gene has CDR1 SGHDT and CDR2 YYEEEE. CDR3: CASSLPGLAGDQETQYF. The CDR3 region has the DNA TGTGCCAGCAGCCTCCCAGGACTAGCGGGTGACCAAGAGACCCAGTACTTC. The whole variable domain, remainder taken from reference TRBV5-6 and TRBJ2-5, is DAGVTQSPTHLIKTRGQQVTLRCSPKSGHDTVSWYQQALGQGPQFIFQYYEEEERQRGNFPDRFSGHQFPNYSSELNVNALLLGDSALYLCASSLPGLAGDQETQYFGPGTRLLVL.

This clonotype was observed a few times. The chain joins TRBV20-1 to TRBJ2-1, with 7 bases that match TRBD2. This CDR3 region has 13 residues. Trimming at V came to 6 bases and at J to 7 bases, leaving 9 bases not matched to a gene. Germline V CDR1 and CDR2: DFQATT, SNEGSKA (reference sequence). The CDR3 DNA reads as TGCAGTGCCCCCCCCGGGGGGTGGAATGAGCAGTTCTTC. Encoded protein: CSAPPGGWNEQFF.

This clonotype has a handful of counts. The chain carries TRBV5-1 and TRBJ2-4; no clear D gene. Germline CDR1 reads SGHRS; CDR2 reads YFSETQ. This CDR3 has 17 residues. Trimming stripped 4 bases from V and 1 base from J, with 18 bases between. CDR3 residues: CASSLKRFGEAKNIQYF. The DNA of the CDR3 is TGCGCCAGCAGCCTTAAGAGGTTTGGTGAGGCCAAAAACATTCAGTACTTC.

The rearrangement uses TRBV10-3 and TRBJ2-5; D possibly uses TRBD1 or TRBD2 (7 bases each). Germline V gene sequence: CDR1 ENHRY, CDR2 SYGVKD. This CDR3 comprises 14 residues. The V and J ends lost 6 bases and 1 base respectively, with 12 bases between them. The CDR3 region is CAIRAGGGQETQYF. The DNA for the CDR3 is TGTGCCATCAGGGCAGGGGGGGGCCAAGAGACCCAGTACTTC.

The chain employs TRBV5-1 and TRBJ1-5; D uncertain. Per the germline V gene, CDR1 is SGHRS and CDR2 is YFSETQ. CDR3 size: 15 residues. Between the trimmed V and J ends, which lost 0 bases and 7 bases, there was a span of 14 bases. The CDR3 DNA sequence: TGCGCCAGCAGCTTGGCGGGCGACCTTGACCAGCCCCAGCATTTT. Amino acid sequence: CASSLAGDLDQPQHF.

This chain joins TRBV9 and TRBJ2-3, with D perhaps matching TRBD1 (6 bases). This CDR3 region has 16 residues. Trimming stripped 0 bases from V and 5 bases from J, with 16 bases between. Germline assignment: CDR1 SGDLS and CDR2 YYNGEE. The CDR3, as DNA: TGTGCCAGCAGCGTAGCTCCACAGGGTGATGGAGATACGCAGTATTTT. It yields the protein CASSVAPQGDGDTQYF.

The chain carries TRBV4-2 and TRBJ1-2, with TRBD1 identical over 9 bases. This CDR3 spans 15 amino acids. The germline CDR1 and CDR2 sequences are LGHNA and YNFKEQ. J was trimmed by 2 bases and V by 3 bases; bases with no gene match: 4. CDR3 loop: CASSQSGTGNYGYTF. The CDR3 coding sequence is TGTGCCAGCAGCCAGTCCGGGACAGGGAACTATGGCTACACCTTC.

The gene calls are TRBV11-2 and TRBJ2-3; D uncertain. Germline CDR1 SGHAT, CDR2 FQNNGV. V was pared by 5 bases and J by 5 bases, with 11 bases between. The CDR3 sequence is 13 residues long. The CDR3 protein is CASSPRTIDTQYF. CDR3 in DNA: TGTGCCAGCAGCCCCCGGACCATAGATACGCAGTATTTT.